A selection of T cell receptor beta chains follows, all from one sample in a study of blood T cells in healthy people across ages. In TCRdb, the 5' RACE reads were re-called with MiXCR into one record per CDR3 protein. The sample holds 600,000 or so distinct CDR3 sequences; approximately 30% are singletons and the top ten take 15% to 17%. Sequenced material: blood. The origin of the receptors is a woman older than 75 in good health. Both conserved end residues are part of each CDR3. A D gene is named only where the DNA matches it firmly. Some rows have no size entry. The others give once, few or many, or a class for an expanded clone.

v_gene	d_gene	j_gene	abundance	CDR3nt	CDR3aa
TRBV4-3	.	TRBJ2-1	many	TGCGCCAGCAGCCAAGATTTCCCGGCAAGCTCCTACAATGAGCAGTTCTTC	CASSQDFPASSYNEQFF
TRBV7-2	TRBD1	TRBJ1-2	many	TGTGCCAGCAGCGACAGGGTCTATGGCTACACCTTC	CASSDRVYGYTF
TRBV4-3	.	TRBJ2-1	.	TGCGCCAGCAGCCAAGGGTCCCCCATTGGCGGGGAGCAGTTCTTC	CASSQGSPIGGEQFF
TRBV4-2	TRBD2	TRBJ2-7	many	TGTGCCAGCAGCCAAGTAGGGGTTACTAGCGGCTACGAGCAGTACTTC	CASSQVGVTSGYEQYF
TRBV3-1	.	TRBJ1-1	many	TGTGCCAGCAGCCCGAGGTGGGGGCAAGGCACTGAAGCTTTCTTT	CASSPRWGQGTEAFF
TRBV24-1	TRBD1	TRBJ1-2	.	TGTGCCACCAGTGATCCAGGGGGCGCGAACTATGGCTACACCTTC	CATSDPGGANYGYTF
TRBV7-7	TRBD2	TRBJ2-1	.	TGTGCTAGCTCGAGCGGGAGGGGAAGCCATGAGCAGTTCTTC	CASSSGRGSHEQFF
TRBV6-6	.	TRBJ1-4	many	TGTGCCAGCAGTTACTCCCTGGAAAAACTGTTTTTT	CASSYSLEKLFF
TRBV14	.	TRBJ1-6	.	TGTGCCAGCAGCCAAGTCGGGAGCTCCTATAATTCACCCCTCCACTTT	CASSQVGSSYNSPLHF
TRBV9	.	TRBJ1-4	few	TGTGCCAGCAGCGTAGCGGGGGTAACTAATGAAAAACTGTTTTTT	CASSVAGVTNEKLFF
TRBV7-2	.	TRBJ1-1	few	TGTGCCAGCAGCCCCAACAGGGTAAACACTGAAGCTTTCTTT	CASSPNRVNTEAFF
TRBV20-1	TRBD2	TRBJ2-7	.	TGCAGTGCTAGAGTAGCGGGGGGATACAATGAGCAGTACTTC	CSARVAGGYNEQYF
TRBV20-1	.	TRBJ2-4	.	TGCAGTGCTAGAGGTGGGGGTCTGGACATTCAGTACTTC	CSARGGGLDIQYF
TRBV11-2	.	TRBJ2-3	.	TGCGCCAGCAGCTTACGAGGCGGGACAAGGACAGATACGCAGTATTTT	CASSLRGGTRTDTQYF
TRBV7-9	.	TRBJ1-1	.	TGTGCCAGCAGCTTAGAAATGGGACACTCGAACACTGAAGCTTTCTTT	CASSLEMGHSNTEAFF
TRBV7-9	.	TRBJ2-1	.	TGTGCCAGCAGCCAGGGAAGGGGCCGCTGCAATGAGCAGTTCTTC	CASSQGRGRCNEQFF
TRBV5-6	.	TRBJ2-2	.	TGTGCCAGCAGCTTGGTACAGGGTAACCCCGGGGAGCTGTTTTTT	CASSLVQGNPGELFF
TRBV19	.	TRBJ2-7	few	TGTGCCAGTAGTATAGGTGAATACGAGCAGTACTTC	CASSIGEYEQYF
TRBV30	.	TRBJ2-3	few	TGTGCCTGGAACGATAGGAAGGTGGGCACAGATACGCAGTATTTT	CAWNDRKVGTDTQYF
TRBV12-3/TRBV12-4	TRBD1	TRBJ1-2	few	TGTGCCAGCAAACCGGGACAGGGGGCGGACTATGGCTACACCTTC	CASKPGQGADYGYTF
TRBV11-2	TRBD2	TRBJ2-7	many	TGTGCCAGCAGCCTCTTCTGGGGAGGGACCTACGAGCAGTACTTC	CASSLFWGGTYEQYF
TRBV10-3	.	TRBJ2-1	many	TGTGCCATCAAACAGGGCGGCTCCTACAATGAGCAGTTCTTC	CAIKQGGSYNEQFF
TRBV24-1	.	TRBJ2-1	.	TGTGCCACCAGTGATTTAAGGCAGCAACGTAACAATGAGCAGTTCTTC	CATSDLRQQRNNEQFF
TRBV6-2/TRBV6-3	.	TRBJ2-7	many	TGTGCCAGCAAACAGGGCCCCTACGAGCAGTACTTC	CASKQGPYEQYF
TRBV12-3/TRBV12-4	.	TRBJ1-1	.	TGTGCCAGCAGTCTTACATACGGCACTGAAGCTTTCTTT	CASSLTYGTEAFF
TRBV7-8	.	TRBJ1-2	few	TGTGCCAGCAGCTTTCGAAGGAGGAGCCCCAGAGAAGCTAACTATGGCTACACCTTC	CASSFRRRSPREANYGYTF
TRBV27	TRBD1	TRBJ2-3	many	TGTGCCAGCAGTTTTCTCCCCACAGGGGGCGGTACAGATACGCAGTATTTT	CASSFLPTGGGTDTQYF
TRBV4-1	.	TRBJ2-7	many	TGCGCCAGCAGCCAAGATTTCGGCAGGTACGAGCAGTACTTC	CASSQDFGRYEQYF
TRBV4-2	TRBD2	TRBJ2-3	many	TGTGCCAGCAGCCATGGGACTAGCGGGGAGCTTGATACGCAGTATTTT	CASSHGTSGELDTQYF
TRBV27	.	TRBJ1-5	few	TGTGCCAGCAGTTTATCGGGGGCGCAGGGTCAGCCCCAGCATTTT	CASSLSGAQGQPQHF
TRBV6-2/TRBV6-3	TRBD1	TRBJ2-1	many	TGTGCCAGCAGTCTCGGACAGGGTGTGCAGTTCTTC	CASSLGQGVQFF
TRBV7-2	TRBD1	TRBJ1-1	many	TGTGCCAGCAGCTTAAGGGGGCAGGGCGGTGAAGCTTTCTTT	CASSLRGQGGEAFF
TRBV30	.	TRBJ2-1	many	TGTGCCTGGACGTTAGGGGGAGTGGGCTACAATGAGCAGTTCTTC	CAWTLGGVGYNEQFF
TRBV6-6	.	TRBJ2-7	many	TGTGCCAGTTTAAGTTCCCGAGAGAAGGCTCAGTACGAGCAGTACTTC	CASLSSREKAQYEQYF
TRBV5-1	.	TRBJ2-5	many	TGCGCCAGCAGCGTACTGGGGGAGACCCAGTACTTC	CASSVLGETQYF
TRBV6-2/TRBV6-3	.	TRBJ1-1	few	TGTGCCAGCGCCTGGACACCGAACACTGAAGCTTTCTTT	CASAWTPNTEAFF
TRBV5-1	.	TRBJ2-6	many	TGCGCCAGCAACCCACCGGGGGACACCCTGACTTTC	CASNPPGDTLTF
TRBV7-9	.	TRBJ1-3	few	TGTGCCAGCAGCTTAGCTCTCTCATTTGGAAACACCATATATTTT	CASSLALSFGNTIYF
TRBV10-3	.	TRBJ1-2	.	TGTGCCATCAGTCGAGGGGGAGGGGAAGGCTACACCTTC	CAISRGGGEGYTF
TRBV20-1	TRBD2	TRBJ2-1	many	TGCAGTGCTAGAGATGCAGCGGGGGGGCGATCCTACAATGAGCAGTTCTTC	CSARDAAGGRSYNEQFF
TRBV30	.	TRBJ1-1	few	TGTGCCTGGGGAGTTGAAAACACTGAAGCTTTCTTT	CAWGVENTEAFF
TRBV20-1	TRBD1	TRBJ2-1	many	TGCAGTGCTTCCGGGACAGGGCCCCTCTCCTACAATGAGCAGTTCTTC	CSASGTGPLSYNEQFF
TRBV4-2	.	TRBJ2-7	many	TGTGCCAGCAGCCCGTTGACTTACTCCTACGAGCAGTACTTC	CASSPLTYSYEQYF
TRBV4-1	.	TRBJ1-2	many	TGCGCCAGCAGCCAGGGTAGGACAGCCCGCTATGGCTACACCTTC	CASSQGRTARYGYTF
TRBV12-3/TRBV12-4	TRBD2	TRBJ2-2	few	TGTGCCAGCAGTTTCGCGAGCGGGACGAACACCGGGGAGCTGTTTTTT	CASSFASGTNTGELFF
TRBV6-1	.	TRBJ1-2	.	TGTGCCAGCAGTGAAGCAGGGACCGTCTATGGCTACACCTTC	CASSEAGTVYGYTF
TRBV7-2	.	TRBJ2-4	many	TGTGCCAGCAGCTCCCTATGGGGAAACATTCAGTACTTC	CASSSLWGNIQYF
TRBV28	TRBD2	TRBJ2-5	many	TGTGCCAGCAGCCCTCCGGGACTACAAGAGACCCAGTACTTC	CASSPPGLQETQYF